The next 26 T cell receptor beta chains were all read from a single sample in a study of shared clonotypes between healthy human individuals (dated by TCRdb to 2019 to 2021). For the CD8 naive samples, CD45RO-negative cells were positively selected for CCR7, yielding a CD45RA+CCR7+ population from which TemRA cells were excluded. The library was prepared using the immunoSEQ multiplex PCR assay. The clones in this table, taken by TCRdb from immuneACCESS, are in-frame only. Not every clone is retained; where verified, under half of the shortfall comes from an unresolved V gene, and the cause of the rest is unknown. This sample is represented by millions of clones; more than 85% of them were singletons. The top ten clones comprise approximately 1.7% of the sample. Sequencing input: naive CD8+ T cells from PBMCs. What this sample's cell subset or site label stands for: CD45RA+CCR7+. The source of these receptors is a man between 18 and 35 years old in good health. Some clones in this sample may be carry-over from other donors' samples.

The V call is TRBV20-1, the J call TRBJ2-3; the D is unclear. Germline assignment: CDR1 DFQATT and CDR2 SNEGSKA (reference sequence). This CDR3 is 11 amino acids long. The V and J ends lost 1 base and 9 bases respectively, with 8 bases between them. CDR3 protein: CSARAGPTQYF. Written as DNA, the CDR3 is TGCAGTGCTAGAGCCGGCCCAACGCAGTATTTT.

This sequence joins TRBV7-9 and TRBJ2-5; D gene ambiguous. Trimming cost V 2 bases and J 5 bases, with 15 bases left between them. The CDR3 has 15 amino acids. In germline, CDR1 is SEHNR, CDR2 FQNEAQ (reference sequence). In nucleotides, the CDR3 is TGTGCCAGCAGCTTATACACGAGTGTCCCGGAGACCCAGTACTTC. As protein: CASSLYTSVPETQYF.

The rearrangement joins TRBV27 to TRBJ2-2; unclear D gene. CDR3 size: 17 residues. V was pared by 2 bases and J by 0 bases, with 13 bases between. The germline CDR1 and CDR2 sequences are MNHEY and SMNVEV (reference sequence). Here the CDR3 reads CASSLRPGLPNTGELFF. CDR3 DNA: TGTGCCAGCAGTTTAAGGCCCGGGCTCCCGAACACCGGGGAGCTGTTTTTT.

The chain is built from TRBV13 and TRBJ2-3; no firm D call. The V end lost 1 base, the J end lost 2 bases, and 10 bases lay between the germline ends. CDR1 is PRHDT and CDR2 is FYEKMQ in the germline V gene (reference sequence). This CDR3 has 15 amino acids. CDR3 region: CASSLETEITDTQYF. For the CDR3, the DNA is TGTGCCAGCAGCTTAGAGACGGAGATCACAGATACGCAGTATTTT. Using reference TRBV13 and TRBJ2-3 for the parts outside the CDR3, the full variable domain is AAGVIQSPRHLIKEKRETATLKCYPIPRHDTVYWYQQGPGQDPQFLISFYEKMQSDKGSIPDRFSAQQFSDYHSELNMSSLELGDSALYFCASSLETEITDTQYFGPGTRLTVL.

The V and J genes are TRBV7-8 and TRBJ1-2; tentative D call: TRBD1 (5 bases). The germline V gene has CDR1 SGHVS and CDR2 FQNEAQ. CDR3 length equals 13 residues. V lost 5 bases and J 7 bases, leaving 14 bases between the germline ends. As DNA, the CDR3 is TGTGCCAGCAGCCCCGGGGGAAGAGGTGGCTACACCTTC. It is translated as CASSPGGRGGYTF.

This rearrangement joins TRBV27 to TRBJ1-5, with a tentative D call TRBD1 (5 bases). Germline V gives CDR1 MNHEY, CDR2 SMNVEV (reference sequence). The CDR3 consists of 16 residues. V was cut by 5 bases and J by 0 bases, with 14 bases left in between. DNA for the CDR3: TGTGCCAGCAGTCCTATCCAGGGCCTTAGCAATCAGCCCCAGCATTTT. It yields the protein CASSPIQGLSNQPQHF.

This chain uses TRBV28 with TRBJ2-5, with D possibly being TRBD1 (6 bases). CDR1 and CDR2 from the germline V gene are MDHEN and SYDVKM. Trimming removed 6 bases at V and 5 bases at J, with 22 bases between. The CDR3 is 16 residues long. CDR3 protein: CASRDSGEGVRETQYF. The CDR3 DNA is TGTGCCAGCAGGGACAGCGGCGAGGGTGTACGGGAGACCCAGTACTTC. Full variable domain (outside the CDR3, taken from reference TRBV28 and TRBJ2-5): DVKVTQSSRYLVKRTGEKVFLECVQDMDHENMFWYRQDPGLGLRLIYFSYDVKMKEKGDIPEGYSVSREKKERFSLILESASTNQTSMYLCASRDSGEGVRETQYFGPGTRLLVL.

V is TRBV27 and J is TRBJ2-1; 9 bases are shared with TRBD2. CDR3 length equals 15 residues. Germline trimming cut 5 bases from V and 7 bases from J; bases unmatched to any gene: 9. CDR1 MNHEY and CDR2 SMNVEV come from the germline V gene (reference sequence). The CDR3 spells CASSLGTSPSNEQFF. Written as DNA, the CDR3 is TGTGCCAGCAGTCTCGGGACTAGCCCCTCAAATGAGCAGTTCTTC.

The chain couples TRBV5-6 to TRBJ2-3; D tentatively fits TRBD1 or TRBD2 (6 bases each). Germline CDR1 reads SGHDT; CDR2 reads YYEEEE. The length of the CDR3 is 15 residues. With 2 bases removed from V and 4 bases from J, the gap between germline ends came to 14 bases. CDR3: CASSFMGGGPDTQYF. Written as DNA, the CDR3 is TGTGCCAGCAGCTTTATGGGGGGCGGCCCAGATACGCAGTATTTT.

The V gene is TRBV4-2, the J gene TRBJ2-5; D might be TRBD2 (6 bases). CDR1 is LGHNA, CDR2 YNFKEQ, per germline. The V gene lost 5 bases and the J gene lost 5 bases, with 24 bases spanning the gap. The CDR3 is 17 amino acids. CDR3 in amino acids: CASSSRGSGEWGETQYF. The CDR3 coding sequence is TGTGCCAGCAGCTCCCGTGGTAGCGGTGAATGGGGGGAGACCCAGTACTTC.

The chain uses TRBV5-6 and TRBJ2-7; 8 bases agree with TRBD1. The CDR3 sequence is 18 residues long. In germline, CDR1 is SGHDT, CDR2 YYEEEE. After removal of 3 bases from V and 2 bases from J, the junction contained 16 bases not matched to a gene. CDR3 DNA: TGTGCCAGCAGCTCGGTCGGGCCTCGACAGGGGAATGCCTACGAGCAGTACTTC. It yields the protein CASSSVGPRQGNAYEQYF.

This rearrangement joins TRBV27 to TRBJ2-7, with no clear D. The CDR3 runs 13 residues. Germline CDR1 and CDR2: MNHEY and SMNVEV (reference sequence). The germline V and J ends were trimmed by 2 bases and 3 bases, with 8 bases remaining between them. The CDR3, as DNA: TGTGCCAGCAGTTTAAGACCATACTACGAGCAGTACTTC. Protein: CASSLRPYYEQYF.

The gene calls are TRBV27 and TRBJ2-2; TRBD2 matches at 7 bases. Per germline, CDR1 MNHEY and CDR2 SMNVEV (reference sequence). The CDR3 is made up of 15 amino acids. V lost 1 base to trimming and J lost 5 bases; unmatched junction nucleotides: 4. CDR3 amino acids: CASSLFWEGTGELFF. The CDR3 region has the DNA TGTGCCAGCAGTTTATTCTGGGAGGGGACCGGGGAGCTGTTTTTT.

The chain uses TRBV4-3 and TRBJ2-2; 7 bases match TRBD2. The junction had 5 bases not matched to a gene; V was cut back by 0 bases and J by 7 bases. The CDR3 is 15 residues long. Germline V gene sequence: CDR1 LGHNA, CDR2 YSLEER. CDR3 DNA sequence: TGCGCCAGCAGCCAAGACGGGGGGTATATCGGGGAGCTGTTTTTT. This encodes CASSQDGGYIGELFF.

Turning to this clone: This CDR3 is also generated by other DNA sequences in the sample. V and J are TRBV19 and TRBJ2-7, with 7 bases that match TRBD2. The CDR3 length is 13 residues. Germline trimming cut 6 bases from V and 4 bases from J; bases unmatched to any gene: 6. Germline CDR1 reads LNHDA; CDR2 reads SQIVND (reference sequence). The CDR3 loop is CASRPSGTYEQYF. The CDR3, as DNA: TGTGCCAGTAGGCCTAGCGGTACGTACGAGCAGTACTTC.

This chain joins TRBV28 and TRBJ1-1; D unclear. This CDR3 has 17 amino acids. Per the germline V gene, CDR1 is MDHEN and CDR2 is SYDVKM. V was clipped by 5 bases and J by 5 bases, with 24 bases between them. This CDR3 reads CASSQVPHLSMGTEAFF. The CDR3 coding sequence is TGTGCCAGCAGTCAGGTCCCGCACTTAAGTATGGGGACTGAAGCTTTCTTT.

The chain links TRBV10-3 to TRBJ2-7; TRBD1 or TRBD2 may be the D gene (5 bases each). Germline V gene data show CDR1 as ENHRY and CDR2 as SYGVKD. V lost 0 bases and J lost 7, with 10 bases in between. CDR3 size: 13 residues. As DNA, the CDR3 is TGTGCCATCAGTGAGTCGTCGGGGCCGGAGCAGTACTTC. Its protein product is CAISESSGPEQYF.

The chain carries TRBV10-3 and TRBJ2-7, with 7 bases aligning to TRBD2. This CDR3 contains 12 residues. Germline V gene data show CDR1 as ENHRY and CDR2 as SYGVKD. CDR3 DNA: TGTGGCAGCGGGACGGGGTCCTACGAGCAGTACTTC. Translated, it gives CGSGTGSYEQYF.

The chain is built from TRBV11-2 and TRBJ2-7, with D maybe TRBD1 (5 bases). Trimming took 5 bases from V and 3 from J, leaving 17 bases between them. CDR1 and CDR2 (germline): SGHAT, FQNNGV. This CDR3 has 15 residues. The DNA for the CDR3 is TGTGCCAGCAGCCTAATAACAGGTGCACTCTACGAGCAGTACTTC. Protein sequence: CASSLITGALYEQYF.

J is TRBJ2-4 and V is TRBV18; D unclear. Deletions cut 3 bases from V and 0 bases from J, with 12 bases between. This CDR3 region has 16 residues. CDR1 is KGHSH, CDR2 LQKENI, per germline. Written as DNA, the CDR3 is TGTGCCAGCTCACCCAAAACGTCTCGAGCCAAAAACATTCAGTACTTC. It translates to CASSPKTSRAKNIQYF.

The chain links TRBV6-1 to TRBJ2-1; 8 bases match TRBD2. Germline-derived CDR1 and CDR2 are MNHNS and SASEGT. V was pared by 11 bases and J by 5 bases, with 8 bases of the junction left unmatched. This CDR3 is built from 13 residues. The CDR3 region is CALRAGANNEQFF. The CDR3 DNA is TGTGCCCTGCGAGCGGGAGCGAACAATGAGCAGTTCTTC.

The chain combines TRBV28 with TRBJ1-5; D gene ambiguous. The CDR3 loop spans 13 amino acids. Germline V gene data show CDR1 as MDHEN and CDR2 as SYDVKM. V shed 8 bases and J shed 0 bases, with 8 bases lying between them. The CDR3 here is CASLDGSNQPQHF. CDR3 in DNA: TGTGCCAGCCTGGACGGTAGCAATCAGCCCCAGCATTTT.

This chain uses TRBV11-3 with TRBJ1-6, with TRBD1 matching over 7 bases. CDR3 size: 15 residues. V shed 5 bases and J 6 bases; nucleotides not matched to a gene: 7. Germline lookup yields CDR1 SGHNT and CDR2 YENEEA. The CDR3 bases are TGTGCCAGCAGCCCCCGTGACAGGGTTAATTCACCCCTCCACTTT. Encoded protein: CASSPRDRVNSPLHF.

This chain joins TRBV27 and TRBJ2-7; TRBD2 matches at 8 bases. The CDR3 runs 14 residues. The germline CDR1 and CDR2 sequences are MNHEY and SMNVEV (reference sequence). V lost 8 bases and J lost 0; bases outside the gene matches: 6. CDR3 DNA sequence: TGTGCCAGCCGAGTAAGCGGGAGCTCCTACGAGCAGTACTTC. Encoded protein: CASRVSGSSYEQYF.

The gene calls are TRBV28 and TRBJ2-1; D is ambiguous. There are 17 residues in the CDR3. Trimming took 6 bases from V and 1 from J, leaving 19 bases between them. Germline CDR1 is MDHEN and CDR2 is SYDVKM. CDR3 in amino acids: CASSPPDHTTSYNEQFF. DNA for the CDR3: TGTGCCAGCAGCCCCCCCGACCACACTACTTCCTACAATGAGCAGTTCTTC.

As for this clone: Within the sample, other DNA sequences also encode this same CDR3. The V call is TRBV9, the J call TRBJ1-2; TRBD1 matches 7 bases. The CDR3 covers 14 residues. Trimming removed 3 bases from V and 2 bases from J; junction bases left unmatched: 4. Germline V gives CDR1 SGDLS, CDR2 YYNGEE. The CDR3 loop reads CASSEGAANYGYTF. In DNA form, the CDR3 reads TGTGCCAGCAGCGAGGGGGCGGCAAACTATGGCTACACCTTC. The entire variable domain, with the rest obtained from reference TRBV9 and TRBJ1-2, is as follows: DSGVTQTPKHLITATGQRVTLRCSPRSGDLSVYWYQQSLDQGLQFLIQYYNGEERAKGNILERFSAQQFPDLHSELNLSSLELGDSALYFCASSEGAANYGYTFGSGTRLTVV.